This TCR beta chain was sequenced for a study of CD8+ T cells in alopecia areata. Study context: Donors of skin were C3H/HeJ mice aged roughly 6-12 months with spontaneous alopecia, and recipients were approximately 7-11-week-old female C3H/HeJ mice. Study findings and constraints: TCRs were shared less clearly across patients than in mice, possibly for HLA-related reasons. Resident alphabeta T cells of normal skin are also sequenced in scalp samples. Across lesional scalp, and particularly alopecia totalis/universalis, clonality surpassed that of normal scalp.

Extraction of RNA preceded its reverse transcription into cDNA, which served as the sequencing template. The protocol was immunoSEQ multiplex PCR, while the TCRdb copy is restricted to in-frame clones and leaves out a portion. The sample shows some 120,000 clones, none of them appearing just once. The sample holds a few counts of this clone. Its antigen is as yet unknown. Gene names refer to mouse genes. The read terminates 4 residues ahead of where the CDR3 ends, so the germline J gene completes it. Unmatched junction bases numbered 3, after V lost 7 bases and J lost 1 base. The CDR3 length is 13 residues. Germline CDR1 reads NNHDY; CDR2 reads SYVADS.

Sequencing was done on a sample of lesional skin. This sequence was found in a C3H/HeJ mouse with alopecia areata. Mouse strain MHC haplotype: H2-k. The chain is built from TRBV13-3 and TRBJ2-5; 7 positions agree with TRBD2. The CDR3 region is CASGGGYQDTQYF. The covered CDR3 bases are TGTGCCAGCGGGGGGGGGTACCAAGAC.